This is a list of T cell receptor beta chains from one sample in a study of CD8 T cells in Susac syndrome. One entry per CDR3 protein results from TCRdb running MiXCR on the immunoSEQ multiplex PCR reads. The table records approximately 130,000 distinct CDR3 sequences, about 90% of them present only once. The material sequenced was CD8+ T cells from PBMCs. All receptors derive from a human donor with multiple sclerosis. CDR3s include the opening cysteine and the closing phenylalanine or tryptophan. The D gene is left open where the match is weak.

>TRBJ1-1|TRBV6-2/TRBV6-3|.
CASSSSAAISGTFF
TGTGCCAGCAGTTCCTCGGCTGCGATCTCTGGGACTTTCTTT
>TRBJ2-7|TRBV6-6|TRBD2
CASSYSFGTSGYEQYF
TGTGCCAGCAGTTACTCGTTTGGGACTAGCGGCTACGAGCAGTACTTC
>TRBJ2-7|TRBV7-3|.
CASSPDGTQTLSLPF
TGTGCCAGCAGCCCCGACGGAACCCAGACACTTTCTCTTCCCTTC
>TRBJ2-2|TRBV6-2/TRBV6-3|.
CASSPGVDLTGELFF
TGTGCCAGCAGCCCAGGGGTGGACCTCACCGGGGAGCTGTTTTTT
>TRBJ2-5|TRBV3-1|TRBD1
CASSQDIKGAVGETQYF
TGTGCCAGCAGCCAAGATATAAAGGGGGCGGTCGGAGAGACCCAGTACTTC
>TRBJ2-7|TRBV12-3/TRBV12-4|.
CASSFPGESSYEQYF
TGTGCCAGCAGTTTCCCTGGGGAGAGCTCCTACGAGCAGTACTTC
>TRBJ1-3|TRBV6-5|.
CASRDSEDTIYF
TGTGCCAGCCGGGACTCGGAGGACACCATATATTTT
>TRBJ1-4|TRBV19|.
CASRYGSYSINEKLFF
TGTGCCAGTAGATACGGAAGTTACAGCATTAATGAAAAACTGTTTTTT
>TRBJ2-2|TRBV6-5|.
CASSLARNTGELFF
TGTGCCAGCAGTCTAGCCAGGAACACCGGGGAGCTGTTTTTT
>TRBJ2-2|TRBV12-3/TRBV12-4|TRBD1
CASSLTGGFGGELFF
TGTGCCAGCAGTTTAACAGGGGGCTTCGGCGGGGAGCTGTTTTTT